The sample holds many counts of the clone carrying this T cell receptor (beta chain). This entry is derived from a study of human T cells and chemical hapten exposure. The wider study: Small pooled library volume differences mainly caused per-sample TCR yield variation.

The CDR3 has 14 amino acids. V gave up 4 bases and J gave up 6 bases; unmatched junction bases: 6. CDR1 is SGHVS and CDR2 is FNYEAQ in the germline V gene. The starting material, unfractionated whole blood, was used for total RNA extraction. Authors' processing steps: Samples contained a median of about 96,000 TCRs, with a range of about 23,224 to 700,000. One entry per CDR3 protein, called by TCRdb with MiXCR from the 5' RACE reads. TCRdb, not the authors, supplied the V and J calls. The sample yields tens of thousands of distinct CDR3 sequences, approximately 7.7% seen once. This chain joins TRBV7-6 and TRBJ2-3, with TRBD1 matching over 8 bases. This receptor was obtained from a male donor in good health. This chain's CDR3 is CASSSQGAWDTQYF. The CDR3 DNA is TGTGCCAGCAGCTCGCAGGGGGCCTGGGATACGCAGTATTTT.